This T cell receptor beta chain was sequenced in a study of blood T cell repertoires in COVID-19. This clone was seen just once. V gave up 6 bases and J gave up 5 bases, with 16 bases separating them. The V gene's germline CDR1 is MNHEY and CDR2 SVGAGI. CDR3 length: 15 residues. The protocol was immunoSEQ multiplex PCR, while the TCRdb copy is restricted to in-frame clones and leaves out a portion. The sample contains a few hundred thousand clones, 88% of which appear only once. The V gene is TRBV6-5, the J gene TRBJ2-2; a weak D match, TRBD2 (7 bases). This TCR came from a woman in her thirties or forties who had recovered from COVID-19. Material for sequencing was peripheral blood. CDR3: CASRMGGQGTGELFF. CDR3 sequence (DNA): TGTGCCAGCAGGATGGGGGGGCAGGGGACCGGGGAGCTGTTTTTT.